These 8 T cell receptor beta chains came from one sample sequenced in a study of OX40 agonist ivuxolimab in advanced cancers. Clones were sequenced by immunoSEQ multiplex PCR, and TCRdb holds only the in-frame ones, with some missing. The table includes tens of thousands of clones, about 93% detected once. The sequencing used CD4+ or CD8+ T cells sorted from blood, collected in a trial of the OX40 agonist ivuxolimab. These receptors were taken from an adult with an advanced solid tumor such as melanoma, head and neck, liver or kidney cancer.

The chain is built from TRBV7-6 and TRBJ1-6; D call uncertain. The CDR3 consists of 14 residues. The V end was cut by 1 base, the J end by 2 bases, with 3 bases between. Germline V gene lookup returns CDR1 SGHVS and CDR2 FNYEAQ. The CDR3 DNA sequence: TGTGCCAGCAGCTTAGGTCCCTATAATTCACCCCTCCACTTT. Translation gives CASSLGPYNSPLHF.

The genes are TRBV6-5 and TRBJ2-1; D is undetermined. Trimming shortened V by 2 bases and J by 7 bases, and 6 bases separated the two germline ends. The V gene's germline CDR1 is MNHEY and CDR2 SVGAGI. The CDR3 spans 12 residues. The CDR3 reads CASSYTGNEQFF. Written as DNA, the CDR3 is TGTGCCAGCAGTTACACCGGAAATGAGCAGTTCTTC.

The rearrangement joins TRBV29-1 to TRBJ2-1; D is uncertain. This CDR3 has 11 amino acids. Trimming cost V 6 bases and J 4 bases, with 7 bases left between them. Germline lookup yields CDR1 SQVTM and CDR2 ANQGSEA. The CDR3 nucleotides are TGCAGCGTCCCCGGATACAATGAGCAGTTCTTC. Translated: CSVPGYNEQFF.

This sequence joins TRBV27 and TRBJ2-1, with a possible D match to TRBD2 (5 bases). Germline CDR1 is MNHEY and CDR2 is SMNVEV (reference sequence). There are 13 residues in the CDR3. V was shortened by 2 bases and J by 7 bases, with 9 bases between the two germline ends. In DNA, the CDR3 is TGTGCCAGCAGTTTAGGGAGAATTAATGAGCAGTTCTTC. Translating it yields CASSLGRINEQFF.

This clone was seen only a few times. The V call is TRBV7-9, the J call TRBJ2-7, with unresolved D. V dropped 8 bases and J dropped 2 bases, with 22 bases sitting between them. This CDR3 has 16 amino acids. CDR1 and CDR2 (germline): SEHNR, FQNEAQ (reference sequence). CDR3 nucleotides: TGTGCCAGCCCTAGATGTAAGGGTGGATTGGCCTACGAGCAGTACTTC. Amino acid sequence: CASPRCKGGLAYEQYF.

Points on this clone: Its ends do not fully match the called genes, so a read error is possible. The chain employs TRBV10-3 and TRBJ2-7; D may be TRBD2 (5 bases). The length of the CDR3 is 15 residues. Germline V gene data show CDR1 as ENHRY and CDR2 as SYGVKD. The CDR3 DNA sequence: TGTGCCATCAGTGACCCGGGGAAACAGTCCTGCGAGCAGTACTTC. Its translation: CAISDPGKQSCEQYF.

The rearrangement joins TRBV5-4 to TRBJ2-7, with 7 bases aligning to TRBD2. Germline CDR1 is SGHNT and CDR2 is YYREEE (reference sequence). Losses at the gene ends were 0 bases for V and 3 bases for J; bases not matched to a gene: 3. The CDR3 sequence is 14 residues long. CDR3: CASSLEGRVYEQYF. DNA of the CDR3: TGTGCCAGCAGCTTGGAAGGGAGGGTCTACGAGCAGTACTTC. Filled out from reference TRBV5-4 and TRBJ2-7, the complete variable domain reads ETGVTQSPTHLIKTRGQQVTLRCSSQSGHNTVSWYQQALGQGPQFIFQYYREEENGRGNFPPRFSGLQFPNYSSELNVNALELDDSALYLCASSLEGRVYEQYFGPGTRLTVT.

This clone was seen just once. In nucleotides, the CDR3 is TGCGCCAGCAGCCCGGGAGTAGAGTACGAGCAGTACTTC. It yields the protein CASSPGVEYEQYF. The chain recombines TRBV4-1 with TRBJ2-7, with D possibly being TRBD2 (6 bases). The CDR3 runs 13 residues. V was shortened by 4 bases and J by 4 bases, with 11 bases between the two germline ends. The germline V gene has CDR1 MGHRA and CDR2 YSYEKL.